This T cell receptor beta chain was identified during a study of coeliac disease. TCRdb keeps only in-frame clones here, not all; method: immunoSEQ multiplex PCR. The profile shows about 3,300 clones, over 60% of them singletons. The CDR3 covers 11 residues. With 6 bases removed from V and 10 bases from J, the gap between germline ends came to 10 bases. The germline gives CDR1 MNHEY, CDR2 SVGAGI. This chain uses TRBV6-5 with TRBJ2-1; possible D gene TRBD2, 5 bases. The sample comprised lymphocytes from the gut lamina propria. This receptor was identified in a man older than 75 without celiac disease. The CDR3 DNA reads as TGTGCCAGCAGGGACTCGGGGGAGCAGTTCTTC. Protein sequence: CASRDSGEQFF.